The 9 T cell receptor beta chains below come from one sample, sequenced in a study of blood T cell repertoires in COVID-19. The repertoire was sequenced with immunoSEQ multiplex PCR; TCRdb's copy has only in-frame clones and lacks some. The sample lists approximately 150,000 clones, more than 80% occurring once. The sample taken for sequencing was peripheral blood. These receptors came from a woman aged 60-75 years with active COVID-19.

V and J are TRBV14 and TRBJ2-3, with TRBD2 matching over 9 bases. The CDR3 has 16 residues. The germline CDR1 and CDR2 sequences are SGHDN and FVKESK. Trimming cost V 3 bases and J 2 bases; bases outside gene matches: 6. The CDR3 sequence is CASSQPLAGITDTQYF. The CDR3 coding sequence is TGTGCCAGCAGCCAGCCTCTAGCGGGGATCACAGATACGCAGTATTTT.

The chain combines TRBV12-3 or TRBV12-4 with TRBJ1-3; no reliable D call. The CDR3 is made up of 13 amino acids. V was cut by 6 bases and J by 1 base, with 7 bases left in between. The CDR3 DNA sequence: TGTGCCAGCAGGGAGCCTTCTGGAAACACCATATATTTT. This encodes CASREPSGNTIYF.

The J gene is TRBJ2-7, the V gene TRBV27, with D possibly TRBD2 on 6 matching bases. V lost 5 bases and J lost 3, with 26 bases in between. Germline V gene data show CDR1 as MNHEY and CDR2 as SMNVEV (reference sequence). This CDR3 region has 18 residues. The CDR3: CASSPQGALGGKVYEQYF. DNA of the CDR3: TGTGCCAGCAGTCCGCAAGGGGCCCTCGGGGGTAAAGTCTACGAGCAGTACTTC.

The chain joins TRBV18 to TRBJ1-5; D unresolved. There are 16 residues in the CDR3. Trimming removed 6 bases from V and 1 base from J, with 16 bases in between. Germline loops: CDR1 KGHSH, CDR2 LQKENI. The CDR3 spells CASSLSDTWSNQPQHF. The CDR3 region has the DNA TGTGCCAGCTCCCTGTCTGACACGTGGAGCAATCAGCCCCAGCATTTT.

The V gene is TRBV30, the J gene TRBJ1-3; D ambiguous. The V gene's germline CDR1 is GTSNPN and CDR2 SVGIG (reference sequence). This CDR3 has 15 residues. The germline V and J ends were trimmed by 2 bases and 4 bases, with 15 bases remaining between them. This chain's CDR3 is CAWSPPSSRGNTIYF. As DNA, the CDR3 is TGTGCCTGGAGTCCCCCCAGTAGCCGCGGAAACACCATATATTTT.

The chain links TRBV15 to TRBJ1-6; D is unclear. The CDR3 length is 15 residues. CDR1 LNHNV and CDR2 YYDKDF come from the germline V gene (reference sequence). The ends were cut back, 1 base at V and 7 bases at J, with 11 bases in the middle. For the CDR3, the DNA is TGTGCCACCAGCAGAGCAGTCAAGGAGAATTCACCCCTCCACTTT. It encodes CATSRAVKENSPLHF.

The V and J genes are TRBV18 and TRBJ2-7; 7 bases align to TRBD2. V lost 3 bases and J lost 6; bases outside the gene matches: 2. This CDR3 has 12 residues. The germline V gene has CDR1 KGHSH and CDR2 LQKENI. The CDR3 DNA sequence: TGTGCCAGCTCACCGGGGGGGGGCGAGCAGTACTTC. Protein: CASSPGGGEQYF.

V usage is TRBV6-5 and J usage is TRBJ1-6; unclear D gene. The V gene's germline CDR1 is MNHEY and CDR2 SVGAGI. This CDR3 has 13 residues. V lost 6 bases and J lost 10, with 13 bases in between. The CDR3 region has the DNA TGTGCCAGCAGAAGGGAGGCCTGGTCACCCCTCCACTTT. It translates to CASRREAWSPLHF.

V is TRBV11-2 and J is TRBJ1-4; TRBD1 matches at 10 bases. CDR3 length equals 13 residues. Per germline, CDR1 SGHAT and CDR2 FQNNGV. The junction had 5 bases not matched to a gene; V was cut back by 6 bases and J by 10 bases. In nucleotides, the CDR3 is TGTGCCAGCAGACAGACAGGGGGCAGAAAACTGTTTTTT. It yields the protein CASRQTGGRKLFF.